Shown below are 19 T cell receptor beta chains from a single sample sequenced in a study of T cell repertoires in cytomegalovirus infection. MiXCR was run by TCRdb on the reads, yielding one entry per CDR3 protein. The data hold 100,000 to 150,000 distinct CDR3 sequences, with approximately 30% observed a single time. No antigens are known for them. The sample in question was CD8+ T cells from cultured PBMCs, obtained from culture after CMV antigen stimulation. The receptors were sampled from a human donor in good health (CMV status not recorded). Some clones in this sample may be carry-over from other donors' samples.

The chain links TRBV6-1 to TRBJ1-3, with a tentative D call TRBD1 (5 bases). V shed 5 bases and J shed 2 bases, with 16 bases lying between them. Germline loops: CDR1 MNHNS, CDR2 SASEGT. The CDR3 loop spans 16 amino acids. CDR3 residues: CASSPLGRGTGNTIYF. The DNA of the CDR3 is TGTGCCAGCAGTCCCCTTGGGAGGGGCACTGGAAACACCATATATTTT.

This clonotype has just one count. The chain is built from TRBV6-2 or TRBV6-3 and TRBJ1-5; 9 bases line up with TRBD1. The CDR3 covers 15 residues. Per the germline V gene, CDR1 is MNHEY and CDR2 is SVGEGT. With 8 bases clipped from V and 5 bases from J, the junction kept 10 bases outside the gene matches. DNA of the CDR3: TGTGCCAGCCGGGACAGGGCCGGGTATTATCAGCCCCAGCATTTT. Residues: CASRDRAGYYQPQHF.

The chain is built from TRBV5-3 and TRBJ2-1; 12 positions agree with TRBD2. TRBV5-3 is treated as an ORF (open reading frame) with a function not yet certain. The CDR3 runs to 13 residues. The V gene end was trimmed by 8 bases and the J gene end by 16 bases; junction bases not matched to a gene: 13. The CDR3 bases are TGTGCCAGCGGGCAACTAGCGGGGGGTGGCCCATTCTTC. This translates into CASGQLAGGGPFF.

This clonotype was found a few times. This chain joins TRBV28 and TRBJ2-7; tentatively, D is TRBD2 (7 bases). The CDR3 spans 15 residues. Germline V lookup: CDR1 MDHEN, CDR2 SYDVKM. The V gene lost 6 bases and the J gene lost 5 bases, with 20 bases spanning the gap. The CDR3 loop is CASSQDGGGLDEQYF. The CDR3 bases are TGTGCCAGCAGCCAAGATGGGGGGGGGCTCGACGAGCAGTACTTC.

The chain joins TRBV27 to TRBJ1-5, with 9 positions matching TRBD1. Trimming at V came to 6 bases and at J to 5 bases, leaving 11 bases not matched to a gene. This CDR3 is 16 amino acids long. Germline loops: CDR1 MNHEY, CDR2 SMNVEV (reference sequence). As DNA, the CDR3 is TGTGCCAGCAGGCGACCGGACAGGGGAATACATCAGCCCCAGCATTTT. Translation: CASRRPDRGIHQPQHF.

In this sample, this clonotype turned up once. The chain links TRBV25-1 to TRBJ1-4; D ambiguous. Germline lookup yields CDR1 MGHDK and CDR2 SYGVNS. The length of the CDR3 is 15 residues. Trimming stripped 0 bases from V and 4 bases from J, with 9 bases between. The CDR3 here is CASSEYPGFNEKLFF. For the CDR3, the DNA is TGTGCCAGCAGTGAATATCCCGGGTTTAATGAAAAACTGTTTTTT.

CDR3 nucleotide sequence: TGTGCCAGCAGGGGAGCGGGGCACACAGATACGCAGTATTTT. This codes for CASRGAGHTDTQYF. The chain is built from TRBV6-1 and TRBJ2-3, with 7 bases matching TRBD2. This CDR3 region has 14 residues. Germline lookup yields CDR1 MNHNS and CDR2 SASEGT. The V and J ends lost 6 bases and 2 bases, in that order; junction bases with no gene match: 5.

This chain links TRBV27 with TRBJ2-4, with D perhaps given as TRBD1 or TRBD2 (5 bases each). The CDR3 is 16 residues long. The V and J ends lost 5 bases and 0 bases respectively, with 14 bases between them. The V gene's germline CDR1 is MNHEY and CDR2 SMNVEV (reference sequence). In nucleotides, the CDR3 is TGTGCCAGCAGTCCCCCTCAGGGAGCAGCCAAAAACATTCAGTACTTC. The encoded protein is CASSPPQGAAKNIQYF.

The chain has TRBV4-1 and TRBJ2-3; 7 nucleotides align to TRBD1. CDR1 is MGHRA, CDR2 YSYEKL, per germline. V lost 3 bases and J lost 7; bases outside the gene matches: 7. This CDR3 spans 14 amino acids. The CDR3 reads CASSQVGQSNTQYF. The DNA for the CDR3 is TGCGCCAGCAGCCAGGTGGGACAGTCCAATACGCAGTATTTT.

This clonotype was counted a few times. Mismatch with germline at one junction end may stem from a read error. V is TRBV6-5 and J is TRBJ2-7; 7 bases agree with TRBD2. Germline-derived CDR1 and CDR2 are MNHEY and SVGAGI. The CDR3 is made up of 15 amino acids. The CDR3 sequence is CASRYFLGGAYEQYF. DNA for the CDR3: TGTGCCAGCAGATACTTCTTGGGGGGGGCCTACGAGCAGTACTTC.

This clonotype was found once. The chain uses TRBV11-2 and TRBJ1-4; 7 bases fit TRBD1. This CDR3 is 14 amino acids long. Germline lookup yields CDR1 SGHAT and CDR2 FQNNGV. The J segment lost 12 bases and the V segment lost 8 bases, leaving 15 bases of the junction unmatched. The CDR3 reads CASGQTATGYELFF. CDR3 DNA sequence: TGTGCCAGCGGCCAAACCGCGACAGGGTATGAACTGTTTTTT.

The V gene is TRBV5-6, the J gene TRBJ1-1; no reliable D call. Germline V gene data show CDR1 as SGHDT and CDR2 as YYEEEE. Trimming took 2 bases from V and 4 from J, leaving 9 bases between them. The CDR3 has 13 amino acids. CDR3 bases: TGTGCCAGCAGCTTCGGACTGGGCACTGAAGCTTTCTTT. This codes for CASSFGLGTEAFF.

This clonotype occurred a few times. J is TRBJ1-2 and V is TRBV7-9; 7 bases line up with TRBD1. Germline lookup yields CDR1 SEHNR and CDR2 FQNEAQ (reference sequence). The CDR3 has 15 amino acids. V dropped 1 base and J dropped 4; count of bases not matched to a gene: 6. This chain's CDR3 is CASSLVDRASYGYTF. The CDR3 DNA sequence: TGTGCCAGCAGCTTAGTCGACAGGGCATCCTATGGCTACACCTTC.

This clonotype was observed a few times. The V and J genes are TRBV7-6 and TRBJ2-3; D gene uncertain. The CDR3 sequence is 15 residues long. V shed 1 base and J shed 2 bases, with 10 bases lying between them. Looked up from germline, CDR1 is SGHVS and CDR2 is FNYEAQ. The CDR3 sequence: CASSLGHFDTDTQYF. CDR3 DNA sequence: TGTGCCAGCAGCTTAGGCCATTTCGACACAGATACGCAGTATTTT.

This chain uses TRBV27 with TRBJ1-2; D remains unclear. The germline gives CDR1 MNHEY, CDR2 SMNVEV (reference sequence). This CDR3 has 13 amino acids. Trimming took 7 bases from V and 2 from J, leaving 11 bases between them. The CDR3 reads CASMGGKNYGYTF. For the CDR3, the DNA is TGTGCCAGCATGGGAGGGAAGAACTATGGCTACACCTTC.

This clonotype was counted a few times. V usage is TRBV6-1 and J usage is TRBJ2-3, with D perhaps being TRBD1 or TRBD2 (6 bases each). The germline V gene has CDR1 MNHNS and CDR2 SASEGT. The germline V and J ends were trimmed by 5 bases and 6 bases, with 18 bases remaining between them. This CDR3 comprises 15 residues. Here the CDR3 reads CASSFGGPEGDTQYF. CDR3 bases: TGTGCCAGCAGTTTCGGGGGCCCCGAGGGGGATACGCAGTATTTT.

At least ten counts were recorded for this clonotype. The chain carries TRBV7-6 and TRBJ2-3; no firm D call. This CDR3 is 13 amino acids long. Germline CDR1 and CDR2: SGHVS and FNYEAQ. V lost 3 bases and J lost 2, with 6 bases in between. The CDR3 loop is CASSFELTDTQYF. The DNA of the CDR3 is TGTGCCAGCAGCTTCGAACTCACAGATACGCAGTATTTT.

J is TRBJ1-6 and V is TRBV2; no definite D call. This CDR3 region has 13 residues. From germline, CDR1 is SNHLY and CDR2 FYNNEI. Trimming removed 3 bases at V and 8 bases at J, with 8 bases between. The CDR3 sequence is CASSDGGDSPLHF. As DNA, the CDR3 is TGTGCCAGCAGTGATGGCGGGGATTCACCCCTCCACTTT.

Many counts were recorded for this clonotype. The rearrangement joins TRBV19 to TRBJ1-5; 9 nucleotides line up with TRBD1. CDR1 LNHDA and CDR2 SQIVND come from the germline V gene (reference sequence). V lost 7 bases, J lost 5 bases, and 9 bases stayed unmatched. The CDR3 loop spans 15 amino acids. CDR3 protein: CASIPTGGSDQPQHF. DNA for the CDR3: TGTGCCAGTATCCCGACAGGGGGTTCGGATCAGCCCCAGCATTTT.